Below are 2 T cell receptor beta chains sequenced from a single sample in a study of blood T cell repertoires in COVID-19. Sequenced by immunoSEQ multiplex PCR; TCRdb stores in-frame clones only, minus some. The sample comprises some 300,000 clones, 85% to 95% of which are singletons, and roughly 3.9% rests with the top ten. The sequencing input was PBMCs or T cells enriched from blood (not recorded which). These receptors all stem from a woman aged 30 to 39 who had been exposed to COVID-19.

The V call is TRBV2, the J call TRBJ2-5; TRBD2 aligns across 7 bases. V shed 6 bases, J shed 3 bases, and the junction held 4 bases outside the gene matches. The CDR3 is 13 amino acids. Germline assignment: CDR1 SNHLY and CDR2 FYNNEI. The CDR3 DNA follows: TGTGCCAGCAGCTACGGACTAGAAGAGACCCAGTACTTC. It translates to CASSYGLEETQYF.

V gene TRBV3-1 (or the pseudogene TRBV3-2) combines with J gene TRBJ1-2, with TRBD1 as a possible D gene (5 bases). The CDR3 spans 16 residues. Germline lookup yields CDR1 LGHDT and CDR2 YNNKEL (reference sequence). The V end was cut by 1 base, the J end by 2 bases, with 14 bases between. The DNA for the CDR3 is TGTGCCAGCAGCCAAGGGGGACTGAATGCCAACTATGGCTACACCTTC. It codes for CASSQGGLNANYGYTF.